This T cell receptor (beta chain) comes out of a study of PD-L1 blockade in urothelial cancer. Study-wide background: Patients with male sex and bladder-origin urothelial cancer accounted for most of the roughly 29 enrolled. There were a median of about 150,000 T cells in blood samples. Study-wide findings and caveats: In blood sampled pretreatment, TCR clonality below the median predicted better survival.

Produced via immunoSEQ multiplex PCR; TCRdb's table is partial and in-frame only. Of 45,000 to 60,000 clones listed, roughly 85% are singletons. Comments on this clone: Antigen unknown. The same CDR3 also results from other DNA sequences found in this sample.

This CDR3 spans 12 amino acids. Trimming took off 5 bases at V and 4 bases at J, with 8 bases between the two ends. Germline V gives CDR1 MDHEN, CDR2 SYDVKM. Sample time point: pretreatment peripheral blood. The specimen comprised PBMCs, sampled around atezolizumab (anti-PD-L1) treatment. The rearrangement joins TRBV28 to TRBJ1-2; D may be TRBD1 (5 bases). This clonotype was sampled from a man between 65 and 85 years old with urothelial cancer. This chain's CDR3 is CASSGGTYGYTF. CDR3 sequence (DNA): TGTGCCAGCAGTGGGGGGACCTATGGCTACACCTTC.